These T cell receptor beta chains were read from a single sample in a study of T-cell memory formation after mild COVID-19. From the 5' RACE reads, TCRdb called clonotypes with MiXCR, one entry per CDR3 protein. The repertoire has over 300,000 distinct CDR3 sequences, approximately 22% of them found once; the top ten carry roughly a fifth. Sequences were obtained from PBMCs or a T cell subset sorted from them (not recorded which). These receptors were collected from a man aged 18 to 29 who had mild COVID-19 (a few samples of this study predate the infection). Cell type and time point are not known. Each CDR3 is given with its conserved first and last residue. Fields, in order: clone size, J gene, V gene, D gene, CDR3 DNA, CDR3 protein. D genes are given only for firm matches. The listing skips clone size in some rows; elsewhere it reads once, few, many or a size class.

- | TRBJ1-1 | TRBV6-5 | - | TGTGCCAGCAGTACTCCAATATACACTGAAGCTTTCTTT | CASSTPIYTEAFF
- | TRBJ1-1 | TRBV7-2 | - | TGTGCCAGCAGCTTAGTCGGGTTTAGAGCTTTCTTT | CASSLVGFRAFF
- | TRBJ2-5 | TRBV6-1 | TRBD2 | TGTGCCAGCAGTGAGCTCCAGCGGGGGGGCCGGGAGACCCAGTACTTC | CASSELQRGGRETQYF
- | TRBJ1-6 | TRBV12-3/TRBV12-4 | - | TGTGCCAGCAGTTTAACCAACTCTGGTAATTCACCCCTCCACTTT | CASSLTNSGNSPLHF
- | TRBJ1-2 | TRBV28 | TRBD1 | TGTGCCAGCATTTTAGTCGACAGGGGTTATGGCTACACCTTC | CASILVDRGYGYTF
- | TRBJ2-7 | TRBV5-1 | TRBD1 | TGCGCCAGCAGCGGCCGGGACAGGGCCTACGAGCAGTACTTC | CASSGRDRAYEQYF
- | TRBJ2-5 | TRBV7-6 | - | TGTGCCAGCAGCTCCCGACAGATCCAAGAGACCCAGTACTTC | CASSSRQIQETQYF
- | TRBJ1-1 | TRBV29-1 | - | TGCAGCGTTGAGCGGGGATACACTGAAGCTTTCTTT | CSVERGYTEAFF
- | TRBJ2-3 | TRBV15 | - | TGTGCCACCAGCAGAGACAGGGCCGATACGCAGTATTTT | CATSRDRADTQYF
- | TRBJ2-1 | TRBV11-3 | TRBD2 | TGTGCCAGCAGCTTAGATCTTCTTGCGGGAGGAGACAATGAGCAGTTCTTC | CASSLDLLAGGDNEQFF
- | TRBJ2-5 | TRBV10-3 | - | TGTGCCATCAGTGGGTCTTCACCGGGACTCCCAGGGGGAGAGACCCAGTACTTC | CAISGSSPGLPGGETQYF
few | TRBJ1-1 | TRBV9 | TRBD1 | TGTGCCAGCAGCGTCGGTCTATCCAGGGGGCTGAACACTGAAGCTTTCTTT | CASSVGLSRGLNTEAFF
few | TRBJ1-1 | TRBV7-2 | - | TGTGCCAGCAGCCGCTACGCAGTGAACACTGAAGCTTTCTTT | CASSRYAVNTEAFF
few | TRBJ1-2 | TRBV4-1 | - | TGCGCCAGCAGCCAAGATTTCTACTATGGCTACACCTTC | CASSQDFYYGYTF
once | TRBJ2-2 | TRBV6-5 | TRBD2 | TGTGCCAGCACCCCCGCCGCGGGGGGCGGTACCGGGGAGCTGTTTTTT | CASTPAAGGGTGELFF
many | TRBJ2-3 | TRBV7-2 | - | TGTGCCAGCAGCTTAGTCGTTGGAGTGCAGGGACGCACAGATACGCAGTATTTT | CASSLVVGVQGRTDTQYF
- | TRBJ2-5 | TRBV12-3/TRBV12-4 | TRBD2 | TGTGCCAGCAGTCCAGGGACTAGCGGAGAGACCCAGTACTTC | CASSPGTSGETQYF
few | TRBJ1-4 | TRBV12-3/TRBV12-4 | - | TGTGCCAGCGGCCGCTTCAATGAAAAACTGTTTTTT | CASGRFNEKLFF
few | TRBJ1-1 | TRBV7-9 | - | TGTGCCAGCAGCTTAGTGAGCGCAACTGAAGCTTTCTTT | CASSLVSATEAFF
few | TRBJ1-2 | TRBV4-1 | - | TGCGCCAGCAGCCAAGATCCCGGGGCAAATAACTATGGCTACACCTTC | CASSQDPGANNYGYTF
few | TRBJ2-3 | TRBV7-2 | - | TGTGCCAGCAGCTCCCGATATACGCAGTATTTT | CASSSRYTQYF
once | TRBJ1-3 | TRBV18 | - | TGTGCCAGCTCACACTCGGATTACACCATATATTTT | CASSHSDYTIYF
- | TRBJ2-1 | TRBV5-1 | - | TGCGCCAGCAGTGGAGGGCCGGGCAATGAGCAGTTCTTC | CASSGGPGNEQFF
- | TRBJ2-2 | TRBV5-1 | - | TGCGCCAGCAGCTTGGAGGGCTTTAACACCGGGGAGCTGTTTTTT | CASSLEGFNTGELFF
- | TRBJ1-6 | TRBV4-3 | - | TGCGCCAGCAGCCAACAAAATTCACCCCTCCACTTT | CASSQQNSPLHF
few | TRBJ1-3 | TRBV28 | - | TGTGCCAGCGGACTGGGAGGGGACGGAAACACCATATATTTT | CASGLGGDGNTIYF
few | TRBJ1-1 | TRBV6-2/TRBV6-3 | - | TGTGCCAGCAGTTTGGCCGGGACACCGAACACTGAAGCTTTCTTT | CASSLAGTPNTEAFF
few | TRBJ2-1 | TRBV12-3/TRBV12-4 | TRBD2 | TGTGCCAGCAGTTCTCTAGCGGGGAACCCCAATGAGCAGTTCTTC | CASSSLAGNPNEQFF
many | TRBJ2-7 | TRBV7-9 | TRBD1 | TGTGCCAGCAGCATTGGACAGGGGATCCTCGAGCAGTACTTC | CASSIGQGILEQYF
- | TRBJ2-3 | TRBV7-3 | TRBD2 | TGTGCCAGCAGCTTTGGGGGACTAGCGGGGGAAGATACGCAGTATTTT | CASSFGGLAGEDTQYF
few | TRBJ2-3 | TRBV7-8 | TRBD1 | TGTGCCAGCAGCTTTCCGGGACAGGGCACAGATACGCAGTATTTT | CASSFPGQGTDTQYF
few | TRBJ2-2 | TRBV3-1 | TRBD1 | TGTGCCAGCAGCCAAGAGACAGGGTCCTTCGGGGAGCTGTTTTTT | CASSQETGSFGELFF
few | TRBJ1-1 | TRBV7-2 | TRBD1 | TGTGCCAGCAGCCCTAACAGGGGGACTGAAGCTTTCTTT | CASSPNRGTEAFF
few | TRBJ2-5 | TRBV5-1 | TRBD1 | TGCGCCAGCAGCTTTTTCGGGACAGGCACCCAAGAGACCCAGTACTTC | CASSFFGTGTQETQYF
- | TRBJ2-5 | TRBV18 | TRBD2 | TGTGCCAGCTCACCACAGGCTAGCGGGGGAGAGACCCAGTACTTC | CASSPQASGGETQYF
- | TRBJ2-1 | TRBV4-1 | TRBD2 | TGCGCCAGCAGCCAAGTGAATCTAGCGGGGAATGAGCAGTTCTTC | CASSQVNLAGNEQFF
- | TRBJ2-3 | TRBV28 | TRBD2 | TGTGCCAGTCGGTCCGGGGGGACCTTAAAGGGAGATACGCAGTATTTT | CASRSGGTLKGDTQYF
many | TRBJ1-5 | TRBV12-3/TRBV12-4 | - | TGTGCCAGCAGTTTGGGATGGGATCAGCCCCAGCATTTT | CASSLGWDQPQHF
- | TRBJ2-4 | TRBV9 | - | TGTGCCAGCAGCGTAGCTACAGGGCCTGGTCACATTCAGTACTTC | CASSVATGPGHIQYF
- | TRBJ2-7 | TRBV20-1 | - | TGCAGTGCTAGAGCTGCTCAGGGCGACGAGCAGTACTTC | CSARAAQGDEQYF
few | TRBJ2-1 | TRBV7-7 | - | TGTGCCAGCAGCCCAAACAGGGTCCATGAGCAGTTCTTC | CASSPNRVHEQFF
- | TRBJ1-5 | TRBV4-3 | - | TGCGCCAGCAGCCAAGATTGGGGGCAGGGCGGGATTCCGCCCCAGCATTTT | CASSQDWGQGGIPPQHF
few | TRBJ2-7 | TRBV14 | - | TGTGCCAGCAGCCAGTTCAGGGGTTCCTACGAGCAGTACTTC | CASSQFRGSYEQYF
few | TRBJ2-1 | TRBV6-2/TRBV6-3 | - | TGTGCCAGCTGGCGGGTTTCCTACAATGAGCAGTTCTTC | CASWRVSYNEQFF
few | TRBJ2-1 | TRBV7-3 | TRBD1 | TGTGCCAGCAGCTCGACAGGGGGCGCGGGATACAATGAGCAGTTCTTC | CASSSTGGAGYNEQFF
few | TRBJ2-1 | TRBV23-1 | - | TGCGCCAGCAGTCAACCGGTAGTGTTAGCCCATGAGCAGTTCTTC | CASSQPVVLAHEQFF
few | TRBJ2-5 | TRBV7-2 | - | TGTGCCAGCATGATACCTTGGGGGGAGACCCAGTACTTC | CASMIPWGETQYF
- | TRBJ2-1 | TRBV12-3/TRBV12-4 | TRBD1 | TGTGCCAGCAGTTTGCGACAGGGGGCAATGAATGAGCAGTTCTTC | CASSLRQGAMNEQFF
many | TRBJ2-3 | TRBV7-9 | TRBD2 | TGTGCCAGCAGCTTAACTAGCGGCACAGATACGCAGTATTTT | CASSLTSGTDTQYF
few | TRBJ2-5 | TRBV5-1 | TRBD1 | TGCGCCAGCAGGTTGGCCTACAGGGGCCGGGGAAAAGAGACCCAGTACTTC | CASRLAYRGRGKETQYF
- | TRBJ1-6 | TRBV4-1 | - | TGCGCCAGCAGCCAGCGGATTAGCGATAATTCACCCCTCCACTTT | CASSQRISDNSPLHF
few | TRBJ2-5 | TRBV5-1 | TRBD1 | TGCGCCAGCAGCAAGGACAGGGGTGAGACCCAGTACTTC | CASSKDRGETQYF
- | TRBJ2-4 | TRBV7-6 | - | TGTGCCAGCAGCGGCCAGGCAAACATTCAGTACTTC | CASSGQANIQYF